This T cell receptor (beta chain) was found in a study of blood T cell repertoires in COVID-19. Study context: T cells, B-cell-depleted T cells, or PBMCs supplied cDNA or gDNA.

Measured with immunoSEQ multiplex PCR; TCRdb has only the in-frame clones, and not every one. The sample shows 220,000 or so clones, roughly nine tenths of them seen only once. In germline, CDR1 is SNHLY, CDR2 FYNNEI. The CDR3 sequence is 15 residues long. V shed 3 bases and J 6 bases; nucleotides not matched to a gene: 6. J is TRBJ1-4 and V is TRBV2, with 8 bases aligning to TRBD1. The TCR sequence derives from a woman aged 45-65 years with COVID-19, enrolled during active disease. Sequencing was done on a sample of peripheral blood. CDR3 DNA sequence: TGTGCCAGCAGTGACCGGGACAGGTGGGATGAAAAACTGTTTTTT. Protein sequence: CASSDRDRWDEKLFF.